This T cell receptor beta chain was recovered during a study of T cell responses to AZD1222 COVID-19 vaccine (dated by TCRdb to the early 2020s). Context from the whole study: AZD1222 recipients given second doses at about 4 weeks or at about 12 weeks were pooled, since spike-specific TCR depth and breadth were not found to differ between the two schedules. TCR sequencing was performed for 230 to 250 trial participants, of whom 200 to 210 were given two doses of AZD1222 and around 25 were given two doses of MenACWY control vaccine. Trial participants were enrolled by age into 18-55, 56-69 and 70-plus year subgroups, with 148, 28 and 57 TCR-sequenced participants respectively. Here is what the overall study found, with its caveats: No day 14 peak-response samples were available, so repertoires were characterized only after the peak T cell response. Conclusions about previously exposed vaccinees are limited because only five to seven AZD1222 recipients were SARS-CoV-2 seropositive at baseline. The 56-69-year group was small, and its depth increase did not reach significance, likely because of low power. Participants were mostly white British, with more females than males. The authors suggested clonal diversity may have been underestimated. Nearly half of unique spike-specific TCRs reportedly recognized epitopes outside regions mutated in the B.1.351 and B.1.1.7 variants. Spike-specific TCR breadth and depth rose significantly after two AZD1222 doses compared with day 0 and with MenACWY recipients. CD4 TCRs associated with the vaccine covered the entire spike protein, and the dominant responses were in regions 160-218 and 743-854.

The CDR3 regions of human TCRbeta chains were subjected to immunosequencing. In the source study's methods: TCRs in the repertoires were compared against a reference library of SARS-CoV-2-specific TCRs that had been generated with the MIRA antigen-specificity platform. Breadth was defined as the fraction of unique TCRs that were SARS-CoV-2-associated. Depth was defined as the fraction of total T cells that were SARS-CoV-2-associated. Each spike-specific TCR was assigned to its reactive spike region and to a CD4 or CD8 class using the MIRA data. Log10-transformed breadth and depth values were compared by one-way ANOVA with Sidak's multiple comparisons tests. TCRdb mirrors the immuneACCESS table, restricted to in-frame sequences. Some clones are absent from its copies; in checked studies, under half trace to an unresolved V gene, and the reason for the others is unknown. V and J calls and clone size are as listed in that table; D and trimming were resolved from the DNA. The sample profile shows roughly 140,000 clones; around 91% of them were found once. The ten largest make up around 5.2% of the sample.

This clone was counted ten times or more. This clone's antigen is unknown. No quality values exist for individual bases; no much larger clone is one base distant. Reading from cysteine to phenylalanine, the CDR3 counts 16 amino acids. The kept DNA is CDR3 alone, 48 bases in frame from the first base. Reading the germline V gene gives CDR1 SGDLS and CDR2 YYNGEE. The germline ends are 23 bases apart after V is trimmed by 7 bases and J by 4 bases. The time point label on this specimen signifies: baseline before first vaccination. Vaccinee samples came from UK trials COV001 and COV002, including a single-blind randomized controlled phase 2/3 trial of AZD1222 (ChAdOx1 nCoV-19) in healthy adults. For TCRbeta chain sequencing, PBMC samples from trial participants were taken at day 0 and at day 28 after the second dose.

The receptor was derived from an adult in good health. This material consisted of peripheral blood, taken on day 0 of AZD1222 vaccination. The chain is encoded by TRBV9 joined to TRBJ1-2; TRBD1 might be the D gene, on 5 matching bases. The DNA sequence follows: TGTGCCAGCGCCCGATCAAGACAGCCTGGTCCCTATGGCTACACCTTC. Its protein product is CASARSRQPGPYGYTF.